These 32 T cell receptor beta chains originate from one sample sequenced in a study of cytomegalovirus exposure and HLA in healthy donors. Profiled with immunoSEQ multiplex PCR; TCRdb holds only in-frame clones, not every one. Here the sample spans about 56,000 clones, about 92% being singletons. Sequences were obtained from PBMCs. The receptors stem from a man aged 18 to 35 in good health and CMV-seronegative.

This clone was seen only once. The rearrangement links TRBV5-1 to TRBJ2-7; 9 nucleotides align to TRBD1. Germline CDR1 reads SGHRS; CDR2 reads YFSETQ. The CDR3 loop spans 15 amino acids. V gave up 2 bases and J gave up 7 bases; unmatched junction bases: 10. The CDR3 region has the DNA TGCGCCAGCAGCTTAGGGGACAGGGAGAGCGGTGAGCAGTACTTC. It is translated as CASSLGDRESGEQYF.

The J gene is TRBJ2-6, the V gene TRBV6-4; TRBD2 is a possible D gene (5 bases). This CDR3 is 15 amino acids long. Trimming cost V 6 bases and J 2 bases, with 11 bases left between them. Germline CDR1 and CDR2: MRHNA and SNTAGT. CDR3 region: CASSRSGTGANVLTF. CDR3 nucleotide sequence: TGTGCCAGCAGCCGATCGGGGACTGGGGCCAACGTCCTGACTTTC.

The chain couples TRBV7-3 to TRBJ2-1; 10 bases align to TRBD2. Trimming removed 6 bases from V and 0 bases from J; junction bases left unmatched: 5. CDR3 size: 16 residues. The germline CDR1 and CDR2 sequences are SGHTA and FQGTGA. The CDR3 is CASRPASGSSYNEQFF. In DNA form, the CDR3 reads TGTGCCAGCAGACCCGCTAGCGGGAGCTCCTACAATGAGCAGTTCTTC.

The rearrangement links TRBV9 to TRBJ2-7; the match to TRBD2 covers 11 bases. The CDR3 loop spans 15 amino acids. Losses at the gene ends were 3 bases for V and 4 bases for J; bases not matched to a gene: 6. Germline V lookup: CDR1 SGDLS, CDR2 YYNGEE. This CDR3 is CASSASTSGNYEQYF. The CDR3 bases are TGTGCCAGCAGCGCCTCGACTAGCGGGAATTACGAGCAGTACTTC.

The chain uses TRBV2 and TRBJ2-2, with D possibly being TRBD1 (6 bases). The germline gives CDR1 SNHLY, CDR2 FYNNEI. This CDR3 is built from 16 residues. The V end lost 1 base, the J end lost 2 bases, and 11 bases lay between the germline ends. This CDR3 reads CASSEDRVGNTGELFF. CDR3 DNA: TGTGCCAGCAGTGAAGACAGGGTAGGCAACACCGGGGAGCTGTTTTTT.

The chain links TRBV6-4 to TRBJ2-2; 8 bases fit TRBD2. The V gene's germline CDR1 is MRHNA and CDR2 SNTAGT. After removal of 4 bases from V and 1 base from J, the junction contained 2 bases not matched to a gene. The CDR3 is 15 residues long. The CDR3: CASSAAGGNTGELFF. CDR3 bases: TGTGCCAGCAGTGCGGCGGGAGGGAACACCGGGGAGCTGTTTTTT.

This chain uses TRBV5-8 with TRBJ1-4; D gene ambiguous. Germline values: CDR1 SGHTS, CDR2 YDEGEE. The CDR3 runs to 15 residues. Trimming left V 0 bases short and J 6 bases short, with 12 bases between. CDR3 in DNA: TGTGCCAGCAGCTTGGCCGGAGGTGAGGATGAAAAACTGTTTTTT. Residues: CASSLAGGEDEKLFF.

J is TRBJ1-1 and V is TRBV4-1; D unresolved. The CDR3 spans 13 residues. The V and J ends lost 8 bases and 1 base respectively, with 11 bases between them. CDR1 is MGHRA, CDR2 YSYEKL, per germline. Written as DNA, the CDR3 is TGCGCCAGCGTTAGACCGGGGAACACTGAAGCTTTCTTT. This translates into CASVRPGNTEAFF.

This rearrangement joins TRBV2 to TRBJ2-1; 8 nucleotides align to TRBD2. Germline V lookup: CDR1 SNHLY, CDR2 FYNNEI. The V segment lost 8 bases and the J segment 8 bases; nucleotides outside the gene matches: 8. CDR3 length equals 13 residues. CDR3 sequence: CASGSTTSDEQFF. In DNA form, the CDR3 reads TGTGCCAGCGGGTCAACGACTAGCGATGAGCAGTTCTTC.

This chain uses TRBV4-3 with TRBJ2-3; 8 positions match TRBD2. Trimming cost V 0 bases and J 1 base; bases outside gene matches: 6. The CDR3 is 17 residues long. The germline V gene encodes CDR1 LGHNA and CDR2 YSLEER. The CDR3: CASSQDRAGGGTDTQYF. CDR3 coding DNA: TGCGCCAGCAGCCAAGATCGGGCGGGAGGCGGCACAGATACGCAGTATTTT.

This clone was seen only a few times. The chain carries TRBV4-3 and TRBJ2-6; 7 bases align to TRBD1. V lost 0 bases and J lost 2; bases outside the gene matches: 4. Germline-derived CDR1 and CDR2 are LGHNA and YSLEER. The CDR3 spans 17 residues. Written as DNA, the CDR3 is TGCGCCAGCAGCCAAGACATCCAGGGGGCTGGGGCCAACGTCCTGACTTTC. Amino acid sequence: CASSQDIQGAGANVLTF.

The gene calls are TRBV7-9 and TRBJ1-2; 8 bases fit TRBD1. The CDR3 totals 15 residues. Trimming removed 3 bases from V and 4 bases from J; junction bases left unmatched: 7. Germline CDR1 is SEHNR and CDR2 is FQNEAQ (reference sequence). The CDR3 coding sequence is TGTGCCAGCAGCTTTGGGCAGGGGGCTCTCTATGGCTACACCTTC. This sequence encodes CASSFGQGALYGYTF.

The chain has TRBV6-6 and TRBJ1-2; 12 nucleotides align to TRBD1. The trim removed 10 bases at V and 3 bases at J, leaving 9 bases unmatched. The CDR3 totals 15 residues. Germline V gene lookup returns CDR1 MNHNY and CDR2 SVGAGI (reference sequence). The CDR3, as DNA: TGTGCCACTGGGACAGGGGGCGCCGGTTACTATGGCTACACCTTC. Its protein product is CATGTGGAGYYGYTF.

This chain uses TRBV7-2 with TRBJ2-2, with D possibly TRBD2 on 6 matching bases. V was cut by 5 bases and J by 4 bases, with 14 bases left in between. Germline CDR1 and CDR2: SGHTA and FQGNSA. This CDR3 region has 15 residues. The CDR3 loop is CASSRPVGGTGELFF. The CDR3 DNA reads TGTGCCAGCAGCAGGCCTGTGGGAGGCACCGGGGAGCTGTTTTTT.

The chain recombines TRBV5-4 with TRBJ2-1; maybe TRBD1 (5 bases). The V and J ends lost 7 bases and 7 bases respectively, with 9 bases between them. This CDR3 contains 11 residues. Germline loops: CDR1 SGHNT, CDR2 YYREEE (reference sequence). CDR3 sequence reads: CASGAGNEQFF. CDR3 nucleotide sequence: TGTGCCAGCGGGGCCGGGAATGAGCAGTTCTTC.

The chain is built from TRBV28 and TRBJ1-1; D gene uncertain. The CDR3 has 12 amino acids. V lost 4 bases to trimming and J lost 2 bases, with 5 bases between them. The germline gives CDR1 MDHEN, CDR2 SYDVKM. In DNA form, the CDR3 reads TGTGCCAGCAGTTCCCCTAACACTGAAGCTTTCTTT. The encoded protein is CASSSPNTEAFF. Full variable domain (missing parts from reference TRBV28 and TRBJ1-1): DVKVTQSSRYLVKRTGEKVFLECVQDMDHENMFWYRQDPGLGLRLIYFSYDVKMKEKGDIPEGYSVSREKKERFSLILESASTNQTSMYLCASSSPNTEAFFGQGTRLTVV.

The rearrangement uses TRBV18 and TRBJ2-2; D perhaps matches TRBD2 (5 bases). V lost 3 bases to trimming and J lost 6 bases, with 11 bases between them. Germline V gene sequence: CDR1 KGHSH, CDR2 LQKENI. The CDR3 consists of 14 residues. CDR3 sequence reads: CASSPDWRSGELFF. The DNA for the CDR3 is TGTGCCAGCTCACCGGACTGGCGTTCCGGGGAGCTGTTTTTT.

The chain has TRBV27 and TRBJ2-1; TRBD2 aligns across 7 bases. The CDR3 runs 14 residues. Germline loops: CDR1 MNHEY, CDR2 SMNVEV (reference sequence). V was pared by 4 bases and J by 2 bases, with 2 bases of the junction left unmatched. DNA for the CDR3: TGTGCCAGCAGTTCTCTAGCGGCCTACAATGAGCAGTTCTTC. Translating gives CASSSLAAYNEQFF.

This clone occurred once. This chain joins TRBV6-6 and TRBJ2-4; D gene uncertain. The CDR3 is 14 residues long. Germline V gene sequence: CDR1 MNHNY, CDR2 SVGAGI (reference sequence). V was shortened by 7 bases and J by 3 bases, with 13 bases between the two germline ends. This CDR3 reads CASTQGHSKNIQYF. The CDR3 bases are TGTGCCAGCACCCAAGGTCACAGCAAAAACATTCAGTACTTC.

This chain connects TRBV7-2 to TRBJ2-3; TRBD2 aligns across 7 bases. The CDR3 loop spans 15 amino acids. V gave up 0 bases and J gave up 0 bases; unmatched junction bases: 0. Looked up from germline, CDR1 is SGHTA and CDR2 is FQGNSA. CDR3: CASSLASGSTDTQYF. CDR3 sequence (DNA): TGTGCCAGCAGCTTAGCTAGCGGGAGCACAGATACGCAGTATTTT.

CDR3 region: CASSFSAGNTIYF. The CDR3 nucleotides are TGTGCCAGCAGTTTCAGCGCTGGAAACACCATATATTTT. The chain employs TRBV27 and TRBJ1-3, with D uncertain. V lost 3 bases, J lost 2 bases, and 5 bases lay in between. Germline V CDR1 and CDR2: MNHEY, SMNVEV (reference sequence). The CDR3 has 13 amino acids.

This clone was seen more than once but under ten times. The rearrangement links TRBV29-1 to TRBJ2-5; D gene uncertain. This CDR3 comprises 12 residues. The germline V and J ends were trimmed by 7 bases and 9 bases, with 18 bases remaining between them. Germline V gene lookup returns CDR1 SQVTM and CDR2 ANQGSEA. The CDR3 sequence: CSALGEVPAQYF. DNA of the CDR3: TGCAGCGCGCTAGGTGAGGTCCCCGCCCAGTACTTC.

The rearrangement links TRBV5-8 to TRBJ2-3; 13 bases agree with TRBD2. Trimming took 4 bases from V and 5 from J; bases not matched to a gene: 10. Germline V gives CDR1 SGHTS, CDR2 YDEGEE. There are 17 residues in the CDR3. The CDR3 here is CASSRFGLAGEEDTQYF. The CDR3 DNA reads TGTGCCAGCAGCCGGTTCGGACTAGCGGGAGAGGAAGATACGCAGTATTTT.

The CDR3 region has the DNA TGTGCCAGCAGCTTAGAAACGGAGGCCTTACGAGGGCAGTACTTC. Amino acids: CASSLETEALRGQYF. V usage is TRBV7-9 and J usage is TRBJ2-7; TRBD2 might be the D (5 bases). CDR1 SEHNR and CDR2 FQNEAQ come from the germline V gene (reference sequence). CDR3 length: 15 amino acids. The V gene lost 1 base and the J gene lost 9 bases, with 19 bases spanning the gap.

This rearrangement joins TRBV7-9 to TRBJ2-7; weak D call: TRBD1 (6 bases). With 5 bases removed from V and 2 bases from J, the gap between germline ends came to 10 bases. The germline CDR1 and CDR2 sequences are SEHNR and FQNEAQ (reference sequence). The CDR3 spans 13 residues. The CDR3 DNA follows: TGTGCCAGCAGCCCGGACAGAACCTACGAGCAGTACTTC. Protein sequence: CASSPDRTYEQYF.

This clone was seen only once. The chain recombines TRBV6-5 with TRBJ1-1, with TRBD1 matching over 7 bases. The CDR3 is made up of 13 amino acids. V lost 2 bases and J lost 4; bases outside the gene matches: 1. Germline CDR1 reads MNHEY; CDR2 reads SVGAGI. CDR3 protein: CASSYGTVTEAFF. As DNA, the CDR3 is TGTGCCAGCAGTTACGGGACAGTCACTGAAGCTTTCTTT.

The chain uses TRBV7-8 and TRBJ2-7; 7 bases match TRBD2. The CDR3 contains 15 residues. V lost 1 base, J lost 5 bases, and 8 bases stayed unmatched. Germline lookup yields CDR1 SGHVS and CDR2 FQNEAQ. In DNA, the CDR3 is TGTGCCAGCAGCTTAGTTGCCGGGAGGATCCACGAGCAGTACTTC. Translating gives CASSLVAGRIHEQYF.

The chain recombines TRBV6-1 with TRBJ1-1, with 7 bases that match TRBD1. Trimming took 6 bases from V and 10 from J; bases not matched to a gene: 14. Germline V lookup: CDR1 MNHNS, CDR2 SASEGT. CDR3 size: 14 residues. The CDR3 DNA is TGTGCCAGCAGGTATACCCGTACCCAGGGGGGAGCTTTCTTT. Amino acids: CASRYTRTQGGAFF.

The chain's CDR3 is CASSQGQNPGYEQYF. DNA of the CDR3: TGTGCCAGCAGCCAGGGACAGAACCCGGGCTACGAGCAGTACTTC. The rearrangement links TRBV7-8 to TRBJ2-7, with 7 positions matching TRBD1. The J segment lost 3 bases and the V segment lost 5 bases, leaving 10 bases of the junction unmatched. The CDR3 covers 15 residues. Germline lookup yields CDR1 SGHVS and CDR2 FQNEAQ.

This clone showed up just once. V is TRBV29-1 and J is TRBJ2-3; D not certain. The germline V gene encodes CDR1 SQVTM and CDR2 ANQGSEA. Trimming took 3 bases from V and 2 from J, leaving 3 bases between them. The CDR3 is made up of 11 amino acids. The CDR3 region is CSVDLTDTQYF. The CDR3 DNA sequence: TGCAGCGTTGACCTCACAGATACGCAGTATTTT.

This clone was detected once. The V gene is TRBV6-6, the J gene TRBJ1-4; 8 nucleotides align to TRBD1. CDR3 size: 14 residues. The germline CDR1 and CDR2 sequences are MNHNY and SVGAGI (reference sequence). The V gene end was trimmed by 6 bases and the J gene end by 5 bases; junction bases not matched to a gene: 5. The CDR3 DNA reads as TGTGCCAGCAGCGCGACAGGGGAAAATGAAAAACTGTTTTTT. Translating it yields CASSATGENEKLFF.

This clone has just one count. V gene TRBV19 combines with J gene TRBJ1-2, with D possibly matching TRBD1 (6 bases). V lost 6 bases, J lost 8 bases, and 10 bases lay in between. Looked up from germline, CDR1 is LNHDA and CDR2 is SQIVND (reference sequence). This CDR3 has 11 amino acids. CDR3 protein: CASRRGPGYTF. DNA for the CDR3: TGTGCCAGTAGGCGGGGGCCGGGCTACACCTTC. Looking up the rest from reference TRBV19 and TRBJ1-2 gives the full variable domain: DGGITQSPKYLFRKEGQNVTLSCEQNLNHDAMYWYRQDPGQGLRLIYYSQIVNDFQKGDIAEGYSVSREKKESFPLTVTSAQKNPTAFYLCASRRGPGYTFGSGTRLTVV.